This T cell receptor (beta chain) comes out of a study of molecular identifiers for immune sequencing clone quantification. This clonotype was seen repeatedly, ten times or more. Its specificity is unknown. It was from around 20,000 to 1,000,000 sorted cells, with 10%, 30% or 50% RNA, that naive CD8 libraries came. When naive CD8 T cells were sorted, they were gated as CD8+CD4-CCR7+CD45RA+. Each CDR3 protein is one row after TCRdb ran MiXCR on the PCR reads. The sample has some 89,000 distinct CDR3 sequences, about 24% seen once. The CDR3 loop spans 14 amino acids. The germline V gene encodes CDR1 MGHRA and CDR2 YSYEKL. V lost 4 bases and J 4 bases, leaving 11 bases between the germline ends. Findings and limits, study-wide: Effector cells kept over 98% of their molecules in clones above 20 RNA copies, while naive cells kept under 1% there.

The clonotype originates from a human donor in good health. Some libraries in this study had Jurkat cell RNA spiked in. J is TRBJ1-5 and V is TRBV4-1, with D maybe TRBD1 (6 bases). What was sequenced was naive CD8+ T cells from blood, with Jurkat cell RNA spiked in. Subset here: FACS-sorted CD8+CD4-CCR7+CD45RA+ naive T cells. For the CDR3, the DNA is TGCGCCAGCAGCCGGACAGAACAGAATCAGCCCCAGCATTTT. Its protein product is CASSRTEQNQPQHF.